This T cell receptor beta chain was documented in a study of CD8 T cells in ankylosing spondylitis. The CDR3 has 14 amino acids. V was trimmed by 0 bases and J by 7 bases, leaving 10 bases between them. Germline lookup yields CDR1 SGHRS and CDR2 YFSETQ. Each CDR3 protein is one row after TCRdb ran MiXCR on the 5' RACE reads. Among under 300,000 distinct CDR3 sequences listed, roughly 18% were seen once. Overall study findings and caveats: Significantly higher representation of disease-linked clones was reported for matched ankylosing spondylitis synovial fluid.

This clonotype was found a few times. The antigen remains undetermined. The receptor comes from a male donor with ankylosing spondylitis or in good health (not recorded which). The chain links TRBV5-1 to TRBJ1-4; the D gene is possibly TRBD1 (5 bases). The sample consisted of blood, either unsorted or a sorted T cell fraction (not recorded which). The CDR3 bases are TGCGCCAGCAGCTTGGCGGGGGGACGTGAAAAACTGTTTTTT. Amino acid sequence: CASSLAGGREKLFF.